This TCR beta chain was documented in a study of T cell changes during pregnancy in multiple sclerosis. The trim removed 6 bases at V and 4 bases at J, leaving 5 bases unmatched. The CDR3 length is 14 residues. CDR1 is KGHSH, CDR2 LQKENI, per germline. Assay: immunoSEQ multiplex PCR; the TCRdb copy retains only in-frame clones and omits some. Among about 42,000 clones listed, 80% to 95% were seen once. This clone was seen only once. This clonotype was obtained from a female donor in good health, enrolled as a control in a pregnancy study. J is TRBJ2-2 and V is TRBV18, with TRBD1 matching 7 bases. The sequencing here drew on CD4+ T cells from peripheral blood mononuclear cells, taken in the second trimester of pregnancy. The chain's CDR3 is CASSQGQTTGELFF. Written as DNA, the CDR3 is TGTGCCAGCTCCCAGGGACAGACCACCGGGGAGCTGTTTTTT.